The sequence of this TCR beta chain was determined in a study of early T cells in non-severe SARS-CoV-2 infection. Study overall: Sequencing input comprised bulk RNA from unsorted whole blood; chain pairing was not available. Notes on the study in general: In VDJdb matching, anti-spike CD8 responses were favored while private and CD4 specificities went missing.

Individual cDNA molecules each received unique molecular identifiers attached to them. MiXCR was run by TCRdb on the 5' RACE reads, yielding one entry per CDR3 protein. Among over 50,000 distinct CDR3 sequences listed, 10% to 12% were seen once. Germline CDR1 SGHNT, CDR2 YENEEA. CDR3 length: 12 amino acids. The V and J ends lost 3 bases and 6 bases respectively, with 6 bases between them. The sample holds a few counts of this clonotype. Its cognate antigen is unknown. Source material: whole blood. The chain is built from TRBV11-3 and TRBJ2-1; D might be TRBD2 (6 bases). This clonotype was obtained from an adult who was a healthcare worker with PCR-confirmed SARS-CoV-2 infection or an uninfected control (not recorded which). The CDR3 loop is CASSFSGNEQFF. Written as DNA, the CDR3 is TGTGCCAGCAGCTTTAGCGGCAATGAGCAGTTCTTC.